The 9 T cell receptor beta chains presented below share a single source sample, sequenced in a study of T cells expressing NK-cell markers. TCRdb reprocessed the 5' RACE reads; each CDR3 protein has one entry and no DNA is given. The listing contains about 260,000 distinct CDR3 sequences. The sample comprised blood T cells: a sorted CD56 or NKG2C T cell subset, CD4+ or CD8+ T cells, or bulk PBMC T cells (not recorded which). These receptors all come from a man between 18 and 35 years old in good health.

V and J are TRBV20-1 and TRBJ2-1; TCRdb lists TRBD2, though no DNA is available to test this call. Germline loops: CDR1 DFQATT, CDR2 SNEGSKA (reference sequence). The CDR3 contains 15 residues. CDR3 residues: CSARGVAGGRNEQFF.

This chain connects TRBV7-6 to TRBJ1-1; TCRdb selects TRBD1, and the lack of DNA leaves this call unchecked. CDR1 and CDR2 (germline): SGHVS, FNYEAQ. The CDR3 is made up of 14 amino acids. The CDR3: CASSFGMSETEAFF.

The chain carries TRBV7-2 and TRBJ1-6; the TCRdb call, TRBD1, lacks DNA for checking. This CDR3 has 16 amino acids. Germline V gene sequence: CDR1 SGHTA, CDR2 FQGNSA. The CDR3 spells CASSSVGDLPNSPLHF.

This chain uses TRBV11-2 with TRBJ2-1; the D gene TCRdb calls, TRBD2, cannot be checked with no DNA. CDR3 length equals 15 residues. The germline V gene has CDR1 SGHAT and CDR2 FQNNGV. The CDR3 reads CASSSKASGSTEQFF.

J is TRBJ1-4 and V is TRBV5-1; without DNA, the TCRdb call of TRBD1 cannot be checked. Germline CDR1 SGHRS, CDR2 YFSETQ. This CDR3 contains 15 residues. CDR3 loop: CASSGGQGKGEKLFF. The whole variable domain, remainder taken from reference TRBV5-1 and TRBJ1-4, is KAGVTQTPRYLIKTRGQQVTLSCSPISGHRSVSWYQQTPGQGLQFLFEYFSETQRNKGNFPGRFSGRQFSNSRSEMNVSTLELGDSALYLCASSGGQGKGEKLFFGSGTQLSVL.

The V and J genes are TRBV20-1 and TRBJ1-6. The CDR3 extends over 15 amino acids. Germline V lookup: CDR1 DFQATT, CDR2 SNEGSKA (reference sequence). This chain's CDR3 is CSASPRLSYNSPLHF.

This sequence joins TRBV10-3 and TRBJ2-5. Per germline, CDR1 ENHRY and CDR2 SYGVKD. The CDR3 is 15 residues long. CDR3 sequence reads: CAISEMTKAGETQYF.

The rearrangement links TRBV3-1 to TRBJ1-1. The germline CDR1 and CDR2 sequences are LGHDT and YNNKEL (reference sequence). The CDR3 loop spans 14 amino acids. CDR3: CASSQDVAVTEAFF.

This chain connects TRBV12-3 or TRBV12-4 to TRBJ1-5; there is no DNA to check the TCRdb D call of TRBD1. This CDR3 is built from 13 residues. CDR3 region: CASRGQPNQPQHF.